This entry is about one TCR beta chain. This entry is derived from a study of response to subunit inactivated influenza vaccine. One entry per CDR3 protein results from TCRdb running MiXCR on the RT-PCR reads. The sample lists 150,000 to 200,000 distinct CDR3 sequences; 12% were seen once. CDR1 is SGDLS and CDR2 is YYNGEE in the germline V gene. J lost 2 bases, V lost 0 bases, and 6 bases had no gene match. The CDR3 runs 16 residues. These sequences were also reported in another study, on T cells expressing NK-cell markers. That paper states: UMIs accompanied the 5'RACE template switching by which TCR beta cDNA was made.

The TCR comes from a man aged 50-60 years who received an inactivated influenza vaccine. The chain employs TRBV9 and TRBJ2-3; TRBD1 aligns across 7 bases. The sample in question was CD8+ T cells sorted from PBMCs, obtained roughly 13 days after vaccination. The CDR3 region has the DNA TGTGCCAGCAGCGTAGCTGCAGGGGGTACCACAGATACGCAGTATTTT. Translated, it gives CASSVAAGGTTDTQYF.